This T cell receptor beta chain emerged from a study of blood T cell repertoires in COVID-19. This clone was counted a single time. Only in-frame clones appear in the TCRdb table, and some are missing; sequencing was by immunoSEQ multiplex PCR. The sample lists 65,000 to 80,000 clones; around nine tenths were seen once. With 2 bases clipped from V and 4 bases from J, the junction kept 4 bases outside the gene matches. The CDR3 contains 16 residues. The V gene's germline CDR1 is LGHNA and CDR2 YNFKEQ. The source material was peripheral blood. The chain uses TRBV4-2 and TRBJ2-7, with 14 bases lining up with TRBD2. The sequence came from a man aged 65-85 years with active or convalescent COVID-19. CDR3 amino acids: CASSQSGLAGEYEQYF. The CDR3 DNA is TGTGCCAGCAGCCAATCGGGACTAGCGGGAGAGTACGAGCAGTACTTC.